These T cell receptor beta chains were read from a single sample in a study of T-cell reconstitution after alpha-beta-depleted transplantation in children. TCRdb called the PCR reads again in MiXCR, with one record for every CDR3 protein. The table includes 490,000 or so distinct CDR3 sequences, over 9.5% detected once. The sample was PBMCs, taken before TCRalphabeta/CD19-depleted stem cell transplant. The source of these receptors is a child aged 2 to 10 with inherited bone marrow failure, due to receive a stem cell transplant. CDR3s include the opening cysteine and the closing phenylalanine or tryptophan. D genes are given only for firm matches. Only part of the rows carry a size: once, few, many, or a class if the clone is expanded.

abundance,v_gene,d_gene,j_gene,CDR3nt,CDR3aa
few,TRBV11-2,TRBD1,TRBJ2-7,TGTGCCAGCAGCGCTCTCCCGGGACAGGGAAATAGAATGGATGAGTACGAGCAGTACTTC,CASSALPGQGNRMDEYEQYF
many,TRBV18,TRBD2,TRBJ2-1,TGTGCCAGCTCACCAGTGGCAGGGGTTCGGCTAGCGGGAGACAATGAGCAGTTCTTC,CASSPVAGVRLAGDNEQFF
many,TRBV7-6,TRBD2,TRBJ2-7,TGTGCCAGTGCACGCCGGGAGGGTTACTACGAGCAGTACTTC,CASARREGYYEQYF
.,TRBV5-1,.,TRBJ1-1,TGCGCCAGCAGCTTGGGCAAGAACACTGAAGCTTTCTTT,CASSLGKNTEAFF
many,TRBV10-3,.,TRBJ2-3,TGTGCCATCAGTGACGGGGGCACAGATACGCAGTATTTT,CAISDGGTDTQYF
many,TRBV4-2,TRBD2,TRBJ2-1,TGTGCCAGCAGCCGGCCGTCGCCTAGCGGGTACAATGAGCAGTTCTTC,CASSRPSPSGYNEQFF
many,TRBV27,.,TRBJ1-2,TGTGCCAGCAGTTTATTTTTGGGACTGAGCGGCTACACCTTC,CASSLFLGLSGYTF
many,TRBV7-2,.,TRBJ2-5,TGTGCCAGCAGCTTAGCTAGCACAGAGACCCAGTACTTC,CASSLASTETQYF
.,TRBV5-6,TRBD2,TRBJ2-1,TGTGCCAGCAGCTTTAAATCCAGACTAGCGGGAGGGGAGCAGTTCTTC,CASSFKSRLAGGEQFF
many,TRBV20-1,.,TRBJ2-3,TGCAGTGCTAGAGCCACTAGCTTCGCAGATACGCAGTATTTT,CSARATSFADTQYF
.,TRBV6-2/TRBV6-3,TRBD2,TRBJ2-1,TGTGCCAGCAGTTACCTCACTAGCGGTCTAGGGAACAATGAGCAGTTCTTC,CASSYLTSGLGNNEQFF
many,TRBV29-1,.,TRBJ2-1,TGCAGCGTCGATCCGGTCCCTGCGGTGGGCCTCTACAATGAGCAGTTCTTC,CSVDPVPAVGLYNEQFF